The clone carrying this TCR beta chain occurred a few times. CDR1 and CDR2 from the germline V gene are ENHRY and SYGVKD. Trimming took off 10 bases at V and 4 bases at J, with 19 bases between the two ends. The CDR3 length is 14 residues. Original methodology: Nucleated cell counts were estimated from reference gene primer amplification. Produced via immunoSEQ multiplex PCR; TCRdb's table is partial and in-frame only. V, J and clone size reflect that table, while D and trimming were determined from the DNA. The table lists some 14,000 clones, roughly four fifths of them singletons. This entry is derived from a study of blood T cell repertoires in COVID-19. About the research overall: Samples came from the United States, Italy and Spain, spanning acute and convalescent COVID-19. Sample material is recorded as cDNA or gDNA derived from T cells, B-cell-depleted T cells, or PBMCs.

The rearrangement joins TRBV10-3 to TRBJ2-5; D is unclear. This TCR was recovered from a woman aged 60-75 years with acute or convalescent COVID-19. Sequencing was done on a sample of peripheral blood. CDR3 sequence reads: CATRPGPLGETQYF. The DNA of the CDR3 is TGTGCCACCCGCCCAGGCCCATTGGGAGAGACCCAGTACTTC.